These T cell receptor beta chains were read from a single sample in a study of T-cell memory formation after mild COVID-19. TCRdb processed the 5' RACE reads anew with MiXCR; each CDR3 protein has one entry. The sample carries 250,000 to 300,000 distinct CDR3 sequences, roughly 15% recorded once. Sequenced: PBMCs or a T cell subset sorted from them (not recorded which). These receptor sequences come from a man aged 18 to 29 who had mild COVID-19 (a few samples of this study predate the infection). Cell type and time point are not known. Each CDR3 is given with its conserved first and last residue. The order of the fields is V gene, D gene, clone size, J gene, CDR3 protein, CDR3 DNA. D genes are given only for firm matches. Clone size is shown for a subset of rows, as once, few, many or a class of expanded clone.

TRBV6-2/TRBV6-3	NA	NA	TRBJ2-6	CASSYSRFGANVLTF	TGTGCCAGCAGTTATTCGAGGTTTGGGGCCAACGTCCTGACTTTC
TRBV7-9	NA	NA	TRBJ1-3	CASSSQTHTIYF	TGTGCCAGCAGCTCTCAAACCCACACCATATATTTT
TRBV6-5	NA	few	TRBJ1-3	CASSYGGTGNTIYF	TGTGCCAGCAGTTACGGGGGCACTGGAAACACCATATATTTT
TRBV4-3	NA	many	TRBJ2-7	CASSDRGYEQYF	TGCGCCAGCAGTGACCGGGGCTACGAGCAGTACTTC
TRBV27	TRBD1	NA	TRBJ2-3	CASRDRGFDTDTQYF	TGTGCCAGCAGAGACAGGGGTTTCGACACAGATACGCAGTATTTT
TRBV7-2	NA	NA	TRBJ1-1	CASSSAGNTESFF	TGTGCCAGCAGCTCAGCAGGGAACACTGAATCTTTCTTT
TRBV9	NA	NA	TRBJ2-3	CASQGNTDTQYF	TGTGCCAGCCAGGGCAACACAGATACGCAGTATTTT
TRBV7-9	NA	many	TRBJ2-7	CASSPLEGEQYF	TGTGCCAGCAGCCCCCTCGAGGGCGAGCAGTACTTC
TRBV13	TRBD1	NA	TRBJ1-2	CASSSTGGRVYGYTF	TGTGCCAGCAGCTCCACAGGGGGCAGAGTCTATGGCTACACCTTC
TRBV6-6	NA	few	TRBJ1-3	CASSHNSFGNTIYF	TGTGCCAGCAGCCACAACTCTTTCGGAAACACCATATATTTT
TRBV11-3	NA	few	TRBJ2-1	CASSSEGSSYNEQFF	TGTGCCAGCAGCTCAGAGGGGAGCTCCTACAATGAGCAGTTCTTC
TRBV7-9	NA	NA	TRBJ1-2	CASSSGPNGLRILYGYTF	TGTGCCAGCAGCTCGGGACCCAATGGGCTCCGAATCCTTTATGGCTACACCTTC
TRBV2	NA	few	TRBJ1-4	CASSLSDAVLFF	TGTGCCAGCAGTCTCTCGGACGCTGTACTGTTTTTT
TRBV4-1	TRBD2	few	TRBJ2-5	CASSQDGTRVGETQYF	TGCGCCAGCAGCCAAGACGGGACTAGGGTGGGAGAGACCCAGTACTTC
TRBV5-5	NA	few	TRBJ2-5	CASSYNWAPRGGQYF	TGTGCCAGCAGCTACAACTGGGCCCCCCGAGGTGGCCAGTACTTC
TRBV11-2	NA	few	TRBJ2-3	CASSLTATDTQYF	TGTGCCAGCAGCCTGACAGCCACAGATACGCAGTATTTT
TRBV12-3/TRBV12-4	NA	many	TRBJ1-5	CASSLSGNQPQHF	TGTGCCAGCAGCTTATCCGGCAATCAGCCCCAGCATTTT
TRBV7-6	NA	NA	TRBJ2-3	CASSPGGPTDTQYF	TGTGCCAGCTCCCCTGGCGGTCCCACAGATACGCAGTATTTT
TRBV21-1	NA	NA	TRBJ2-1	CASSKDWPSSYNEQFF	TGTGCCAGCAGCAAAGATTGGCCAAGCTCCTACAATGAGCAGTTCTTC
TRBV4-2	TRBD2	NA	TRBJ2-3	CASSQELAGGWGDTQYF	TGTGCCAGCAGCCAGGAGCTAGCGGGGGGATGGGGAGATACGCAGTATTTT
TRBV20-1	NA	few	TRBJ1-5	CSARDLSRVVEPQHF	TGCAGTGCTAGAGATCTCAGCAGGGTTGTTGAGCCCCAGCATTTT
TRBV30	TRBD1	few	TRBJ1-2	CAWRQGALGYTF	TGTGCCTGGAGACAGGGGGCCTTAGGCTACACCTTC
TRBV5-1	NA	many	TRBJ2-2	CASSLAGVPGELFF	TGCGCCAGCAGCTTGGCGGGGGTTCCCGGGGAGCTGTTTTTT
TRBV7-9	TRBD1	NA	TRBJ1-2	CASTGQVNYGYTF	TGTGCCAGCACGGGACAGGTTAACTATGGCTACACCTTC
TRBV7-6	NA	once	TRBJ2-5	CASSSKTFETQYF	TGTGCCAGCAGCTCGAAGACCTTCGAGACCCAGTACTTC
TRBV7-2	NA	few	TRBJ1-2	CASSLHGDNYGYTF	TGTGCCAGCAGCTTACACGGGGATAACTATGGCTACACCTTC
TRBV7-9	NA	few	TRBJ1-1	CASSLDILHTEAFF	TGTGCCAGCAGCTTAGACATACTCCACACTGAAGCTTTCTTT
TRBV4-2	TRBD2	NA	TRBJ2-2	CASSYRGTSGGMETGELFF	TGTGCCAGCAGTTACAGAGGGACTAGCGGGGGAATGGAGACCGGGGAGCTGTTTTTT
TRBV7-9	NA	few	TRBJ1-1	CASTAWGRGHYTEAFF	TGTGCCAGCACCGCGTGGGGTAGGGGCCATTACACTGAAGCTTTCTTT
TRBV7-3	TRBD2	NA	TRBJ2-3	CASSPGLAGADTQYF	TGTGCCAGCAGCCCGGGACTAGCGGGGGCAGATACGCAGTATTTT
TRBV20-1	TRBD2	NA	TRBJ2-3	CSAKFAASGADTQYF	TGCAGTGCTAAGTTCGCGGCTAGCGGGGCAGATACGCAGTATTTT
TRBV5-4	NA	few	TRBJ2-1	CASSSGTASYNEQFF	TGTGCCAGCAGCAGCGGGACAGCCTCCTACAATGAGCAGTTCTTC
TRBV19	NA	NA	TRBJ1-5	CASSGQTDQPQHF	TGTGCCAGTAGCGGACAGACTGATCAGCCCCAGCATTTT
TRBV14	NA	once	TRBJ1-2	CASSQVPNSGDTF	TGTGCCAGCAGCCAAGTTCCGAACTCGGGTGACACCTTC
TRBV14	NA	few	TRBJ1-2	CASSRGPRDGYTF	TGTGCCAGCAGCCGAGGGCCCCGGGACGGCTACACCTTC
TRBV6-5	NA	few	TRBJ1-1	CASRINLNTEAFF	TGTGCCAGCAGAATCAATTTGAACACTGAAGCTTTCTTT